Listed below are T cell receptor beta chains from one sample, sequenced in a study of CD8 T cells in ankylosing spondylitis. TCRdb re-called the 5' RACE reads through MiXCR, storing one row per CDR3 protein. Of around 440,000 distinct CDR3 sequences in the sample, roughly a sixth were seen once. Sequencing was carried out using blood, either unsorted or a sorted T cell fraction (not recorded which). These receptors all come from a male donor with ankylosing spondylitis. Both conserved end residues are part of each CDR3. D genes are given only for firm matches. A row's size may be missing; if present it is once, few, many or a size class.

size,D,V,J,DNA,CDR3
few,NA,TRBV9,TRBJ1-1,TGTGCCAGCAGCACCGGTTTGGGCGTAGGAGAGAATGAAGCTTTCTTT,CASSTGLGVGENEAFF
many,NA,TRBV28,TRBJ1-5,TGTGCCACATTCGGGGGCCAGGGCAATCAGCCCCAGCATTTT,CATFGGQGNQPQHF
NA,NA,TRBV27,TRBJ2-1,TGTGCCAGCAGCTTTAGATCTAGACCGAGCTCCTACAATGAGCAGTTCTTC,CASSFRSRPSSYNEQFF
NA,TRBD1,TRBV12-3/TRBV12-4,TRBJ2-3,TGTGCCAGCAGTTTCATGGGACAGACAGATACGCAGTATTTT,CASSFMGQTDTQYF
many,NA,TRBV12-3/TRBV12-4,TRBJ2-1,TGTGCCAGCACCCGGGGCGATGAGCAGTTCTTC,CASTRGDEQFF
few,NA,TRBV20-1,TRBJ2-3,TGCAGTGCTATCCCCGGGGTTAGGAGCACAGATACGCAGTATTTT,CSAIPGVRSTDTQYF
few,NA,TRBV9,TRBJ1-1,TGTGCCAGCAGCGCGGCTGGCAGCAATGGGCGGGCTTTCTTT,CASSAAGSNGRAFF
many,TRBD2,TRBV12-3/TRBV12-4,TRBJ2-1,TGTGCCAGCTATATGCTAGCGGGAGGAGGTGAGCAGTTCTTC,CASYMLAGGGEQFF
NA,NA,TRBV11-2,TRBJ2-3,TGTGCCAGCAGCTTAGTTGGGGCGCTGACAGATACGCAGTATTTT,CASSLVGALTDTQYF
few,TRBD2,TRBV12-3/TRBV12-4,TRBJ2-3,TGTGCCAGCAATTCCCGAATTTGGGGGGGGACAGATACGCAGTATTTT,CASNSRIWGGTDTQYF
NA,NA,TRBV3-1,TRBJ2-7,TGTGCCAGCAGCCAAGGGAGTGGGACGGATAACTTC,CASSQGSGTDNF
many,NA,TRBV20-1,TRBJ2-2,TGCAGTGCTAGGGCTCAGGGGACCCTCGGAACCGGGGAGCTGTTTTTT,CSARAQGTLGTGELFF
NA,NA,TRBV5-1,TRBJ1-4,TGCGCCAGCAGCCTAAAAGCCGGTATTAATGAAAAACTGTTTTTT,CASSLKAGINEKLFF
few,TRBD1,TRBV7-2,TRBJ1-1,TGTGCCAGCAGCTTAGTTGGGACAGGGGGCGCGGGCACTGAAGCTTTCTTT,CASSLVGTGGAGTEAFF
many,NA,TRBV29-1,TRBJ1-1,TGCAGCGTTGGAGGGCAGGGCCATCGCGGAGCTTTCTTT,CSVGGQGHRGAFF
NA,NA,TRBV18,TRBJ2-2,TGTGCCAGCTCACCACCCGCAGGGTCGAACACCGGGGAGCTGTTTTTT,CASSPPAGSNTGELFF
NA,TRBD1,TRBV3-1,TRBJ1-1,TGTGCCAGCAGCCGACAGGGGACGTTGAACACTGAAGCTTTCTTT,CASSRQGTLNTEAFF
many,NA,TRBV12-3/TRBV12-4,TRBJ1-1,TGTGCAAGCGGGGGCACTGAAGCTTTCTTT,CASGGTEAFF
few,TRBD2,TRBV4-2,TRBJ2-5,TGTGCCAGCAGCCGAAACCGGGGGACTAGCGGGGACCAAGAGACCCAGTACTTC,CASSRNRGTSGDQETQYF
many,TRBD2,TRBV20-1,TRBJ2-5,TGCAGTGCGAGTAGCGGGGGGGCAGAGACCCAGTACTTC,CSASSGGAETQYF
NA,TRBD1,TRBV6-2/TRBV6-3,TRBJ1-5,TGTGCCAGCAGCCGTGACAGGGTTGAGCCCCAGCATTTT,CASSRDRVEPQHF
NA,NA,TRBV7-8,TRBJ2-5,TGTGCCAGCAGCTTCAGGGGTCTATACATAGAGACCCAGTACTTC,CASSFRGLYIETQYF
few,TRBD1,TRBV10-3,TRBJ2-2,TGTGCCATCAGTGAGTCAGGACAGGGGGCAAAGGAGCTGTTTTTT,CAISESGQGAKELFF